The clone carrying this TCR beta chain was detected many times. Its target is unknown. This sample is drawn from a study of T cells in Graves' hyperthyroidism and ophthalmopathy. Notes on the study in general: Most thyroid clonotypes expanded above 0.001 were also detected in blood.

CDR3 length: 16 amino acids. Looked up from germline, CDR1 is MNHEY and CDR2 is SMNVEV (reference sequence). J lost 1 base, V lost 3 bases, and 8 bases had no gene match. Amplification yielded TCR beta CDR3 regions, with RNA transcripts as the source. Initially, a first-round RT-PCR of the TCR CDR3 employed the HTBI primer set. A single record per CDR3 protein comes from TCRdb applying MiXCR to the multiplex PCR reads. The sample holds 300,000 to 450,000 distinct CDR3 sequences; just under 15% are singletons and the top ten take approximately 29%. The chain couples TRBV27 to TRBJ1-1, with 7 bases lining up with TRBD1. Sample: blood. The TCR originated in a woman in her 30s with Graves' hyperthyroidism. CDR3 coding DNA: TGTGCCAGCAGTTTCCTGGCAGGGGACAGGAACACTGAAGCTTTCTTT. Translated, it gives CASSFLAGDRNTEAFF.